This TCR beta chain was sequenced during a study of shared clonotypes between healthy human individuals. Notes on this clone: What it binds is unknown.

Findings and limits, study-wide: Sharing across four donors was highest in naive CD4 (roughly 5%) and lowest in memory CD8 (around 0.4%). An effect of sequencing depth on clonotype sharing among donors was expected.

The length of the CDR3 is 17 residues. The V segment lost 6 bases and the J segment 0 bases; nucleotides outside the gene matches: 10. Germline assignment: CDR1 SEHNR and CDR2 FQNEAQ (reference sequence). Generated by immunoSEQ multiplex PCR, the TCRdb table keeps only in-frame clones and is missing some. The sample carries about a million clones, about 74% recorded once. The origin of this receptor is a man between 18 and 29 years old in good health. Sequenced sample: memory CD4+ T cells sorted from blood. Subset here: CD45RA-negative fraction. V is TRBV7-9 and J is TRBJ1-3, with 8 bases fitting TRBD1. In nucleotides, the CDR3 is TGTGCCAGCAGTCCGACAGGGGCTACCCTCTCTGGAAACACCATATATTTT. Translated, it gives CASSPTGATLSGNTIYF.